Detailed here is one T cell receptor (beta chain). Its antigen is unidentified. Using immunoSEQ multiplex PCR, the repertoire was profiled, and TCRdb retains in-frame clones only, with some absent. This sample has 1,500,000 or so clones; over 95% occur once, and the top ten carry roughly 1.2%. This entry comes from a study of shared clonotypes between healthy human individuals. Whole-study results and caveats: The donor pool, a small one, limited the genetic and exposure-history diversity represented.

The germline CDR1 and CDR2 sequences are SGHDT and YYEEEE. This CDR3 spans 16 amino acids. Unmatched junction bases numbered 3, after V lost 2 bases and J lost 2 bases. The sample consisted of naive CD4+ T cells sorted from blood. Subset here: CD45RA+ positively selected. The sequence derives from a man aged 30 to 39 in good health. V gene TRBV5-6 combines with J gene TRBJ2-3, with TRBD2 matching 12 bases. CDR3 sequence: CASSLRTSGATDTQYF. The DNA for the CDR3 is TGTGCCAGCAGCTTACGGACTAGCGGGGCCACAGATACGCAGTATTTT. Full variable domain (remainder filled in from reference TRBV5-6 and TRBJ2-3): DAGVTQSPTHLIKTRGQQVTLRCSPKSGHDTVSWYQQALGQGPQFIFQYYEEEERQRGNFPDRFSGHQFPNYSSELNVNALLLGDSALYLCASSLRTSGATDTQYFGPGTRLTVL.